The text below deals with one T cell receptor beta chain. Its specific antigen is unknown. No base quality values were provided; no much bigger clone lies one nucleotide off. This specimen belongs to a study of blood T cell repertoires in COVID-19 (dated by TCRdb to the early 2020s). With respect to the entire study: Collaborator samples came from the United States, Italy and Spain and covered acute and convalescent phases of COVID-19. The repertoires were released in a freely available public database meant as a resource for research on the immune response to SARS-CoV-2. Samples were obtained from the ongoing ImmuneRACE study (first 160 participants) and from some 1,300 subjects provided by 6 global collaborators. Where available, HLA class I and class II types were taken from metadata supplied by the sample provider and were not determined by assay-based typing. The material from the prospective study consisted of cDNA or gDNA derived from T cells, B-cell-depleted T cells, or PBMCs. The sample metadata nearly always contained a de-identified subject ID, COVID-19 status, age in years and sex. The dataset comprised deeply sampled blood TCRbeta repertoires from subjects exposed to, actively infected with, or recovered from COVID-19.

Each collaborating institution followed its own protocols to collect whole blood in K2EDTA tubes. For TCRbeta analysis, collaborator samples were shipped as frozen whole blood, as isolated PBMCs, or as DNA extracted from either sample type. TCRbeta CDR3 regions were amplified from genomic DNA using the immunoSEQ Assay, a bias-controlled multiplex PCR. In the paper's pipeline: The number of nucleated cells in each sample was estimated from the amplification of reference gene primers within the assay. Sequence reads were collapsed and filtered to measure the absolute abundance of every unique TCRbeta CDR3 rearrangement. For each sample, productive Simpson clonality was calculated by taking the square root of Simpson's diversity index across productive rearrangements. Entries here come from immuneACCESS through TCRdb and include only in-frame sequences with V and J called. Some clones fail to appear in such tables; in the studies checked, an unresolved V gene covers under half of the shortfall, and the cause of the remainder is unknown. For V, J and clone size, that table is used; D and trimming come from the DNA. The sample yields 150,000 to 200,000 clones; 86% were counted once. Together, the top ten hold nearly 8.5% of the sample.

Overall study results and their limits: The amount of clinical and demographic metadata varied by source and participant and was provided uncurated.

The source material was peripheral blood. The sequence was obtained from a man in his sixties with acute or convalescent COVID-19.

CDR3 reads: CASSLVRTSGSPADTQYF. The nucleotide sequence reads TGTGCCAGCAGCTTAGTGAGGACTAGCGGGAGTCCCGCAGATACGCAGTATTTT. This receptor chain uses TRBV7-2 and TRBJ2-3, with 13 bases matching TRBD2. The CDR3 measures 18 amino acids from cysteine to phenylalanine. CDR3 DNA is the only sequence kept; it has 54 bases, read in frame from the first base. V loses 1 base at its end and J loses 4 bases; junction bases beyond the gene matches: 8. For CDR1 and CDR2, the germline V gene lists SGHTA and FQGNSA.